What follows are 23 T cell receptor beta chains derived from one specimen sequenced in a study of blood T cell repertoires in COVID-19. The data were produced by immunoSEQ multiplex PCR, yet TCRdb's version contains in-frame clones alone and is incomplete. The sample yields 300,000 or so clones, 80% to 90% seen once. The source material was PBMCs or T cells enriched from blood (not recorded which). The receptor source for this set is a woman aged 40 to 50 with acute COVID-19.

The chain links TRBV6-5 to TRBJ1-6; D is unclear. V was cut by 2 bases and J by 0 bases, with 5 bases left in between. CDR1 and CDR2 from the germline V gene are MNHEY and SVGAGI. The CDR3 covers 15 residues. This CDR3 reads CASSYESSYNSPLHF. Written as DNA, the CDR3 is TGTGCCAGCAGTTACGAGAGCTCCTATAATTCACCCCTCCACTTT.

To note about this clone: This sample includes further DNA sequences coding for the same CDR3. The J gene is TRBJ1-2, the V gene TRBV6-5, with 7 bases matching TRBD1. This CDR3 contains 14 residues. The ends lost 2 bases at V and 4 bases at J; junction bases unmatched: 4. Germline-derived CDR1 and CDR2 are MNHEY and SVGAGI. CDR3 nucleotides: TGTGCCAGCAGTTACCGCGACAGGGTCTATGGCTACACCTTC. This sequence encodes CASSYRDRVYGYTF.

The chain has TRBV9 and TRBJ1-1, with 8 bases lining up with TRBD1. Germline CDR1 and CDR2: SGDLS and YYNGEE. The CDR3 contains 17 residues. V lost 0 bases, J lost 11 bases, and 18 bases stayed unmatched. As DNA, the CDR3 is TGTGCCAGCAGCGTAGGCGTAGGAGGGGGACAGGACCTAAACGCTTTCTTT. This encodes CASSVGVGGGQDLNAFF.

The chain is built from TRBV25-1 and TRBJ1-1; the D is unclear. The CDR3 loop spans 16 amino acids. Germline lookup yields CDR1 MGHDK and CDR2 SYGVNS. V was pared by 4 bases and J by 6 bases, with 21 bases between. The CDR3 sequence is CASSVGSRAPSSEAFF. The CDR3 DNA reads TGTGCCAGCAGTGTGGGGTCGCGGGCCCCATCTTCTGAAGCTTTCTTT.

This clone was counted only a few times. Other DNA sequences in the same sample also yield this CDR3. The rearrangement joins TRBV9 to TRBJ1-6; 8 nucleotides align to TRBD1. The CDR3 has 15 residues. Germline loops: CDR1 SGDLS, CDR2 YYNGEE. The trim removed 2 bases at V and 10 bases at J, leaving 8 bases unmatched. Here the CDR3 reads CASSVGETGVSPLHF. DNA of the CDR3: TGTGCCAGCAGCGTTGGCGAGACAGGGGTCTCACCCCTCCACTTT.

V and J are TRBV19 and TRBJ2-7; 10 bases line up with TRBD1. Per the germline V gene, CDR1 is LNHDA and CDR2 is SQIVND (reference sequence). The length of the CDR3 is 17 residues. With V trimmed by 2 bases and J by 0 bases, 7 bases remained unmatched. The CDR3 bases are TGTGCCAGTAGTATACGGACAGGGGGAAAACCCTCCTACGAGCAGTACTTC. Protein product: CASSIRTGGKPSYEQYF.

The CDR3 nucleotides read TGCGCCAGCAGCTTACAGGATCCCCCCGCCGAGCAGTACTTC. It specifies CASSLQDPPAEQYF. The chain uses TRBV5-1 and TRBJ2-7, with D possibly being TRBD1 (5 bases). The CDR3 has 14 amino acids. V lost 2 bases to trimming and J lost 6 bases, with 15 bases between them. CDR1 is SGHRS, CDR2 YFSETQ, per germline.

This clone was counted many times. The chain joins TRBV19 to TRBJ1-1; 9 bases map to TRBD1. This CDR3 has 17 residues. Germline-derived CDR1 and CDR2 are LNHDA and SQIVND (reference sequence). Trimming removed 6 bases from V and 5 bases from J; junction bases left unmatched: 16. CDR3 coding DNA: TGTGCCAGTAGGACGCGACCTGGGACAGGGCTTTATACTGAAGCTTTCTTT. Protein sequence: CASRTRPGTGLYTEAFF.

This chain joins TRBV5-1 and TRBJ1-1; 9 nucleotides align to TRBD1. J gave up 8 bases and V 4 bases, and 15 bases lay outside the gene matches. This CDR3 contains 16 residues. Germline CDR1 SGHRS, CDR2 YFSETQ. The CDR3 protein is CASSAKGDRVSREAFF. CDR3 in DNA: TGCGCCAGCAGCGCTAAGGGGGACAGGGTGAGTCGAGAAGCTTTCTTT.

This clone was seen only once. The rearrangement joins TRBV6-4 to TRBJ1-2; D may be TRBD1 (6 bases). Deletions cut 6 bases from V and 1 base from J, with 12 bases between. The CDR3 sequence is 14 residues long. Per the germline V gene, CDR1 is MRHNA and CDR2 is SNTAGT. CDR3: CASRPGQNNYGYTF. For the CDR3, the DNA is TGTGCCAGCAGACCGGGACAAAATAACTATGGCTACACCTTC.

This sequence joins TRBV11-2 and TRBJ2-7, with 8 nucleotides matching TRBD2. Looked up from germline, CDR1 is SGHAT and CDR2 is FQNNGV. V lost 1 base to trimming and J lost 3 bases; unmatched junction nucleotides: 5. The length of the CDR3 is 15 residues. The CDR3 spells CASSLVSSGSYEQYF. In nucleotides, the CDR3 is TGTGCCAGCAGCTTAGTATCGAGCGGGAGCTACGAGCAGTACTTC.

This clone occurred once. CDR3 DNA: TGTGCCACCAGCAGAGAAGGGGTGGCAGGGGGCACTGAAGCTTTCTTT. It translates to CATSREGVAGGTEAFF. The V gene is TRBV15, the J gene TRBJ1-1, with TRBD1 identical over 7 bases. This CDR3 region has 16 residues. The germline V gene has CDR1 LNHNV and CDR2 YYDKDF (reference sequence). With 0 bases clipped from V and 4 bases from J, the junction kept 8 bases outside the gene matches.

V gene TRBV18 combines with J gene TRBJ2-3, with a weak D call TRBD1 (6 bases). Per the germline V gene, CDR1 is KGHSH and CDR2 is LQKENI. Trimming shortened V by 5 bases and J by 2 bases, and 14 bases separated the two germline ends. The length of the CDR3 is 15 residues. DNA of the CDR3: TGTGCCAGCTCAACGAACAGGGCTCCCACAGATACGCAGTATTTT. It yields the protein CASSTNRAPTDTQYF. Full variable domain (outside the CDR3, taken from reference TRBV18 and TRBJ2-3): NAGVMQNPRHLVRRRGQEARLRCSPMKGHSHVYWYRQLPEEGLKFMVYLQKENIIDESGMPKERFSAEFPKEGPSILRIQQVVRGDSAAYFCASSTNRAPTDTQYFGPGTRLTVL.

This sequence joins TRBV11-3 and TRBJ1-4, with 8 bases matching TRBD1. CDR3 size: 15 residues. Trimming cost V 4 bases and J 2 bases; bases outside gene matches: 3. From germline, CDR1 is SGHNT and CDR2 YENEEA. Written as DNA, the CDR3 is TGTGCCAGCAGCTCCTACAGGGGGACTAATGAAAAACTGTTTTTT. It translates to CASSSYRGTNEKLFF. The full variable domain, with the rest looked up from reference TRBV11-3 and TRBJ1-4, is EAGVVQSPRYKIIEKKQPVAFWCNPISGHNTLYWYLQNLGQGPELLIRYENEEAVDDSQLPKDRFSAERLKGVDSTLKIQPAELGDSAVYLCASSSYRGTNEKLFFGSGTQLSVL.

The chain couples TRBV7-9 to TRBJ2-3, with a tentative D call TRBD2 (6 bases). CDR1 and CDR2 from the germline V gene are SEHNR and FQNEAQ (reference sequence). Trimming removed 2 bases from V and 0 bases from J, with 12 bases in between. This CDR3 is 16 amino acids long. For the CDR3, the DNA is TGTGCCAGCAGCTTAACGGCAGGGACTAGCACAGATACGCAGTATTTT. Translating gives CASSLTAGTSTDTQYF.

This clone was recorded a few times. This chain links TRBV6-2 or TRBV6-3 with TRBJ1-2, with 7 nucleotides matching TRBD1. The CDR3 spans 13 residues. The germline CDR1 and CDR2 sequences are MNHEY and SVGEGT. V lost 4 bases to trimming and J lost 8 bases; unmatched junction nucleotides: 7. The chain's CDR3 is CASSSTGEGGYTF. The CDR3 bases are TGTGCCAGCAGTTCTACAGGGGAAGGAGGCTACACCTTC.

The chain has TRBV7-2 and TRBJ2-7; D is possibly TRBD2 (6 bases). This CDR3 contains 15 residues. The V end lost 3 bases, the J end lost 0 bases, and 12 bases lay between the germline ends. Germline V gene sequence: CDR1 SGHTA, CDR2 FQGNSA. The CDR3 coding sequence is TGTGCCAGCAGCTTCGGTGGGGGGAGCTCCTACGAGCAGTACTTC. Translation: CASSFGGGSSYEQYF.

The chain recombines TRBV28 with TRBJ1-1; D ambiguous. Trimming stripped 4 bases from V and 8 bases from J, with 14 bases between. The CDR3 sequence is 13 residues long. Germline V lookup: CDR1 MDHEN, CDR2 SYDVKM. CDR3: CASSSLSAGEAFF. The CDR3 coding sequence is TGTGCCAGCAGTTCCCTATCTGCGGGAGAAGCTTTCTTT.

The chain carries TRBV3-1 (or the pseudogene TRBV3-2) and TRBJ1-1, with 10 bases matching TRBD1. V lost 3 bases, J lost 7 bases, and 2 bases stayed unmatched. This CDR3 comprises 13 residues. Germline V CDR1 and CDR2: LGHDT, YNNKEL (reference sequence). CDR3 protein: CASSHGDRGEAFF. CDR3 nucleotides: TGTGCCAGCAGCCATGGGGACAGGGGTGAAGCTTTCTTT.

The V and J genes are TRBV5-5 and TRBJ1-5; D not resolved. Looked up from germline, CDR1 is SGHKS and CDR2 is YYEKEE (reference sequence). Between the trimmed V and J ends, which lost 0 bases and 5 bases, there was a span of 9 bases. CDR3 length equals 14 residues. CDR3 sequence: CASSLVGYYQPQHF. In nucleotides, the CDR3 is TGTGCCAGCAGCTTGGTGGGCTACTATCAGCCCCAGCATTTT.

A remark on this clone: The sample carries other DNA sequences with the same CDR3. The chain is built from TRBV4-3 and TRBJ1-2, with 7 nucleotides matching TRBD1. Trimming removed 0 bases from V and 2 bases from J; junction bases left unmatched: 3. The CDR3 totals 15 residues. Germline loops: CDR1 LGHNA, CDR2 YSLEER. The CDR3 region is CASSQDRGANYGYTF. In nucleotides, the CDR3 is TGCGCCAGCAGCCAAGACAGGGGGGCCAACTATGGCTACACCTTC.

This chain uses TRBV7-6 with TRBJ2-1, with D possibly matching TRBD1 (6 bases). Trimming cost V 5 bases and J 8 bases, with 16 bases left between them. CDR3 size: 14 residues. Germline V lookup: CDR1 SGHVS, CDR2 FNYEAQ. The CDR3 region has the DNA TGTGCCAGCAGCCTTAGTAACAGGGTTGATGAGCAGTTCTTC. It encodes CASSLSNRVDEQFF.

The chain is built from TRBV27 and TRBJ2-6, with 12 bases matching TRBD1. Germline assignment: CDR1 MNHEY and CDR2 SMNVEV (reference sequence). Germline trimming cut 10 bases from V and 4 bases from J; bases unmatched to any gene: 5. This CDR3 spans 15 amino acids. CDR3 sequence reads: CATKGQGAGANVLTF. CDR3 nucleotide sequence: TGTGCCACCAAGGGACAGGGGGCCGGGGCCAACGTCCTGACTTTC.